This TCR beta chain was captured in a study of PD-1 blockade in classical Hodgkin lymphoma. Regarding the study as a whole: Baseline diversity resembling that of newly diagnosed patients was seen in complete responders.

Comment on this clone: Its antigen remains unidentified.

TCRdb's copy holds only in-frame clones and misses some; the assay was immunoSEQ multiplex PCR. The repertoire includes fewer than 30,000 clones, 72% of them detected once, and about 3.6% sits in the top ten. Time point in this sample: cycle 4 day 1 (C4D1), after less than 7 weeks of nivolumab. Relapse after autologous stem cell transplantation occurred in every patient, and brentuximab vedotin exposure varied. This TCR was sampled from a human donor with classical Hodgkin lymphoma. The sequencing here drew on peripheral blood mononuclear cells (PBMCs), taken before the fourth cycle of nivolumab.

The CDR3 region has the DNA TGTGCCATCAGTGAATTGGGACTACCCTACGAGCAGTACTTC. It yields the protein CAISELGLPYEQYF. V gene TRBV10-3 combines with J gene TRBJ2-7, with TRBD2 matching over 7 bases. Germline V gives CDR1 ENHRY, CDR2 SYGVKD. The CDR3 is made up of 14 amino acids. The trim removed 3 bases at V and 2 bases at J, leaving 4 bases unmatched.